The 10 T cell receptor beta chains reported below all come from one sample, sequenced in a study of blood T cell repertoires in COVID-19. The method was immunoSEQ multiplex PCR; TCRdb's version includes in-frame clones alone and lacks a portion of them. The sample consists of 60,000 to 85,000 clones, around 90% of them appearing once. Sequenced: peripheral blood. These receptors were taken from a woman older than 75 with active or convalescent COVID-19.

With respect to this clone: Within the sample, other DNA sequences also encode this same CDR3. Here the CDR3 DNA reads TGTGCCAGCAGCCGTACAGGGAATGGCTACACCTTC. Encoded protein: CASSRTGNGYTF. The J gene is TRBJ1-2, the V gene TRBV6-5, with D possibly being TRBD1 (6 bases). V lost 6 bases and J lost 6, with 11 bases in between. Per the germline V gene, CDR1 is MNHEY and CDR2 is SVGAGI. The CDR3 has 12 amino acids.

The chain links TRBV9 to TRBJ2-7; the match to TRBD1 covers 7 bases. V shed 4 bases, J shed 0 bases, and the junction held 7 bases outside the gene matches. Germline V gene data show CDR1 as SGDLS and CDR2 as YYNGEE. The CDR3 length is 15 residues. The CDR3: CASSPQGDSSYEQYF. Here the CDR3 DNA reads TGTGCCAGCAGCCCCCAGGGGGACAGCTCCTACGAGCAGTACTTC. Looking up the rest from reference TRBV9 and TRBJ2-7 gives the full variable domain: DSGVTQTPKHLITATGQRVTLRCSPRSGDLSVYWYQQSLDQGLQFLIQYYNGEERAKGNILERFSAQQFPDLHSELNLSSLELGDSALYFCASSPQGDSSYEQYFGPGTRLTVT.

The chain carries TRBV6-5 and TRBJ2-5, with a weak D call TRBD2 (5 bases). The CDR3 covers 14 residues. The V gene lost 0 bases and the J gene lost 1 base, with 6 bases spanning the gap. CDR1 is MNHEY and CDR2 is SVGAGI in the germline V gene. DNA of the CDR3: TGTGCCAGCAGTTACTCGACTATCCAAGAGACCCAGTACTTC. Translated, it gives CASSYSTIQETQYF.

The gene calls are TRBV6-4 and TRBJ1-5; 7 bases agree with TRBD1. The junction had 7 bases not matched to a gene; V was cut back by 5 bases and J by 3 bases. This CDR3 contains 15 residues. Germline V gene data show CDR1 as MRHNA and CDR2 as SNTAGT. For the CDR3, the DNA is TGTGCCAGCAGTCCGACAGGGACCCCCAATCAGCCCCAGCATTTT. Translating gives CASSPTGTPNQPQHF.

The V gene is TRBV2, the J gene TRBJ1-5; 10 bases line up with TRBD1. The germline V gene encodes CDR1 SNHLY and CDR2 FYNNEI. The CDR3 length is 17 residues. Germline trimming cut 4 bases from V and 1 base from J; bases unmatched to any gene: 7. The CDR3 protein is CASSGGTGVWSNQPQHF. Here the CDR3 DNA reads TGTGCCAGCAGTGGCGGGACAGGGGTTTGGAGCAATCAGCCCCAGCATTTT.

The V call is TRBV10-1, the J call TRBJ1-4; D may be TRBD1 (5 bases). CDR1 and CDR2 (germline): WNHNN, SYGVQD (reference sequence). This CDR3 is 15 amino acids long. Trimming pared 3 bases from V and 8 bases from J, leaving 16 bases between. CDR3 bases: TGCGCCAGCAGTGATTCGCCAGGGCCGAGGGAAAAACTGTTTTTT. This sequence encodes CASSDSPGPREKLFF.

This chain uses TRBV7-3 with TRBJ2-1; 12 nucleotides match TRBD2. Unmatched junction bases numbered 9, after V lost 2 bases and J lost 10 bases. Germline CDR1 is SGHTA and CDR2 is FQGTGA. The CDR3 runs 16 residues. CDR3 nucleotide sequence: TGTGCCAGCAGCTTACTGGCTAGCGGGAGGGCCCGGGAGCAGTTCTTC. As protein: CASSLLASGRAREQFF.

This chain connects TRBV4-3 to TRBJ2-1, with a weak D call TRBD2 (5 bases). V was pared by 0 bases and J by 8 bases, with 17 bases between. The CDR3 is 16 amino acids. Germline-derived CDR1 and CDR2 are LGHNA and YSLEER. The CDR3 loop is CASSQDRGPGGYEQFF. The CDR3 region has the DNA TGCGCCAGCAGCCAAGATCGAGGGCCGGGCGGCTATGAGCAGTTCTTC.

The chain combines TRBV6-2 or TRBV6-3 with TRBJ2-5; 7 nucleotides match TRBD2. This CDR3 region has 17 residues. With V trimmed by 0 bases and J by 2 bases, 9 bases remained unmatched. Germline CDR1 reads MNHEY; CDR2 reads SVGEGT. The DNA for the CDR3 is TGTGCCAGCAGTTACTCGTCCCCAGCGGGGCTGCAAGAGACCCAGTACTTC. It specifies CASSYSSPAGLQETQYF.

V is TRBV13 and J is TRBJ1-2; 8 bases line up with TRBD1. Losses at the gene ends were 5 bases for V and 5 bases for J; bases not matched to a gene: 7. Per the germline V gene, CDR1 is PRHDT and CDR2 is FYEKMQ (reference sequence). CDR3 length equals 14 residues. The CDR3 DNA is TGTGCCAGCAGCCGTGACAGGGGATATTATGGCTACACCTTC. It translates to CASSRDRGYYGYTF. Supplemented by reference TRBV13 and TRBJ1-2, the full variable domain reads AAGVIQSPRHLIKEKRETATLKCYPIPRHDTVYWYQQGPGQDPQFLISFYEKMQSDKGSIPDRFSAQQFSDYHSELNMSSLELGDSALYFCASSRDRGYYGYTFGSGTRLTVV.